This TCR beta chain is from a study of T-cell memory formation after mild COVID-19. Employing constant-segment primers, 5'RACE generated TCR alpha and TCR beta cDNA libraries bearing sample barcodes and UMIs. TCRdb re-called the 5' RACE reads with MiXCR, one entry per CDR3 protein. The sample records 350,000 to 450,000 distinct CDR3 sequences, less than 25% being singletons. Study-level points and caveats: The authors left the SARS-CoV-2 specificity of second-wave clones peaking on day 37 unconfirmed.

To note about this clonotype: What it binds is not known.

V was pared by 3 bases and J by 2 bases, with 13 bases between. The CDR3 runs to 16 residues. The sequenced sample consisted of PBMCs or a T cell subset sorted from them (not recorded which). The rearrangement uses TRBV23-1 and TRBJ1-4; tentatively, D is TRBD1 (5 bases). TRBV23-1 is given ORF status, its function remaining uncertain. This TCR derives from an adult woman who had mild COVID-19 (a few samples of this study predate the infection). Cell type and time point are not known. CDR3 nucleotide sequence: TGCGCCAGCAGTCACCCCAGGGACCGGACTAATGAAAAACTGTTTTTT. Translating it yields CASSHPRDRTNEKLFF.